The 28 T cell receptor beta chains given below trace back to one sample, sequenced in a study of monozygotic twins with inflammatory bowel disease. TCRdb reprocessed the 5' RACE reads and reports one entry per CDR3 protein, with no DNA. The sample table includes approximately 390,000 distinct CDR3 sequences. Sequenced material: blood. The source is a human donor with ulcerative colitis or Crohn's disease, or a healthy co-twin of an affected twin (not recorded which).

V and J are TRBV29-1 and TRBJ2-6. This CDR3 is 14 amino acids long. Germline V gene lookup returns CDR1 SQVTM and CDR2 ANQGSEA. The CDR3 sequence: CSVNHNSGANVLTF.

The gene calls are TRBV4-3 and TRBJ2-7; the D call of TRBD2 rests on TCRdb alone, since no DNA is present to check it. In germline, CDR1 is LGHNA, CDR2 YSLEER. The CDR3 loop spans 19 amino acids. CDR3 residues: CASSLGSGLVAGGPHEQYF.

The chain recombines TRBV5-1 with TRBJ2-7; TCRdb indicates TRBD2, and absent DNA this call remains unverified. The germline gives CDR1 SGHRS, CDR2 YFSETQ. The CDR3 length is 14 residues. CDR3 region: CASSFSGQTYEQYF.

This sequence joins TRBV5-8 and TRBJ2-7; TCRdb returns TRBD1, unconfirmable since there is no DNA. Germline V CDR1 and CDR2: SGHTS, YDEGEE. The CDR3 extends over 15 amino acids. CDR3 in amino acids: CASSGTGQGLSEQYF. Full variable domain (rest looked up from reference TRBV5-8 and TRBJ2-7): EAGVTQSPTHLIKTRGQQATLRCSPISGHTSVYWYQQALGLGLQFLLWYDEGEERNRGNFPPRFSGRQFPNYSSELNVNALELEDSALYLCASSGTGQGLSEQYFGPGTRLTVT.

The rearrangement joins TRBV5-1 to TRBJ2-5; lacking DNA, the TRBD2 call made by TCRdb goes unchecked. Germline lookup yields CDR1 SGHRS and CDR2 YFSETQ. This CDR3 contains 14 residues. CDR3 loop: CASSVTGTAETQYF.

The chain combines TRBV4-3 with TRBJ1-1; TCRdb indicates TRBD1, and absent DNA this call remains unverified. There are 12 residues in the CDR3. Germline lookup yields CDR1 LGHNA and CDR2 YSLEER. CDR3 sequence reads: CASGDMNTEAFF.

Here the CDR3 reads CASRLGVHNEQFF. The chain uses TRBV7-2 and TRBJ2-1. CDR1 is SGHTA, CDR2 FQGNSA, per germline. The CDR3 runs 13 residues. Looking up the rest from reference TRBV7-2 and TRBJ2-1 gives the full variable domain: GAGVSQSPSNKVTEKGKDVELRCDPISGHTALYWYRQSLGQGLEFLIYFQGNSAPDKSGLPSDRFSAERTGGSVSTLTIQRTQQEDSAVYLCASRLGVHNEQFFGPGTRLTVL.

The genes are TRBV10-3 and TRBJ2-7; the TRBD2 assignment by TCRdb is unverifiable without DNA. CDR1 ENHRY and CDR2 SYGVKD come from the germline V gene. This CDR3 is built from 18 residues. This CDR3 reads CAISEPHLGLAGVYEQYF.

The chain employs TRBV27 and TRBJ2-7; the TCRdb call, TRBD1, lacks DNA for checking. CDR1 and CDR2 (germline): MNHEY, SMNVEV (reference sequence). The CDR3 is 15 residues long. This chain's CDR3 is CASSPGDNRPYEQYF.

This chain connects TRBV20-1 to TRBJ2-3; checking the TCRdb D call of TRBD1 is not possible without DNA. The CDR3 totals 14 residues. The germline CDR1 and CDR2 sequences are DFQATT and SNEGSKA (reference sequence). This chain's CDR3 is CSARGTGSTDTQYF.

The chain couples TRBV5-1 to TRBJ2-7; the D call from TCRdb, TRBD1, cannot be confirmed without DNA. Germline V lookup: CDR1 SGHRS, CDR2 YFSETQ. The CDR3 spans 15 residues. CDR3 sequence: CASSPAGTGPYEQYF.

V and J are TRBV5-1 and TRBJ2-7; absent DNA, TCRdb's TRBD1 call cannot be checked. The CDR3 length is 14 residues. Germline lookup yields CDR1 SGHRS and CDR2 YFSETQ. The CDR3 sequence: CASSLRDGNYEQYF.

The gene calls are TRBV30 and TRBJ1-1. CDR1 is GTSNPN and CDR2 is SVGIG in the germline V gene (reference sequence). The CDR3 length is 13 residues. CDR3 residues: CAWSVQGLTEAFF.

This chain connects TRBV5-6 to TRBJ2-2; the D call from TCRdb, TRBD2, cannot be confirmed without DNA. CDR3 size: 15 residues. Germline V lookup: CDR1 SGHDT, CDR2 YYEEEE. The CDR3 protein is CASSLGLSSTGELFF.

J is TRBJ2-5 and V is TRBV20-1; TCRdb's assignment of TRBD1 cannot be checked, as there is no DNA. Germline values: CDR1 DFQATT, CDR2 SNEGSKA (reference sequence). The CDR3 contains 14 residues. This chain's CDR3 is CSAMTGSGGETQYF.

This chain connects TRBV5-1 to TRBJ2-5; TCRdb's assignment of TRBD2 cannot be checked, as there is no DNA. Germline values: CDR1 SGHRS, CDR2 YFSETQ. This CDR3 has 15 residues. CDR3 protein: CASSLELAGEETQYF.

The V and J genes are TRBV5-1 and TRBJ1-2; TCRdb indicates TRBD1, and absent DNA this call remains unverified. Germline lookup yields CDR1 SGHRS and CDR2 YFSETQ. The CDR3 is 14 residues long. CDR3 protein: CASSTGQGVYGYTF.

The CDR3 sequence: CASIGTLVDEQFF. V usage is TRBV19 and J usage is TRBJ2-1; as DNA is missing, the TRBD2 call by TCRdb cannot be tested. The CDR3 totals 13 residues. The V gene's germline CDR1 is LNHDA and CDR2 SQIVND (reference sequence).

The V gene is TRBV7-7, the J gene TRBJ2-3. The germline gives CDR1 SSHAT, CDR2 FNYEAQ (reference sequence). The CDR3 length is 13 residues. The CDR3 region is CTSSLAGTDTQYF.

The CDR3 is CASSPRAASDYGYTF. V and J are TRBV6-1 and TRBJ1-2. The CDR3 totals 15 residues. Germline lookup yields CDR1 MNHNS and CDR2 SASEGT.

The chain employs TRBV7-2 and TRBJ2-6; TCRdb's D call of TRBD1 is untestable without DNA. The CDR3 extends over 13 amino acids. Germline V lookup: CDR1 SGHTA, CDR2 FQGNSA. The chain's CDR3 is CASSQSVGGGVLF.

This chain connects TRBV4-3 to TRBJ2-7; TCRdb reports TRBD2, a call that lacks DNA to check it against. Germline-derived CDR1 and CDR2 are LGHNA and YSLEER. This CDR3 region has 16 residues. CDR3 residues: CASSQAGTSGLYEQYF.

This chain connects TRBV6-1 to TRBJ2-6; no DNA is available, so the TRBD1 call from TCRdb remains unchecked. This CDR3 spans 16 amino acids. Germline V lookup: CDR1 MNHNS, CDR2 SASEGT. CDR3 region: CASRRQGAGGANVLTF.

The gene calls are TRBV7-2 and TRBJ1-5. CDR3 size: 13 residues. CDR1 is SGHTA and CDR2 is FQGNSA in the germline V gene. This chain's CDR3 is CASSLNTDQPQHF.

The rearrangement joins TRBV6-5 to TRBJ2-3; TCRdb designates TRBD1, a call that cannot be tested without DNA. The germline CDR1 and CDR2 sequences are MNHEY and SVGAGI. There are 14 residues in the CDR3. Here the CDR3 reads CASSSYRGEDTQYF.

V is TRBV4-3 and J is TRBJ1-4. The germline CDR1 and CDR2 sequences are LGHNA and YSLEER. The CDR3 length is 13 residues. CDR3 residues: CASSQDTEEKLFF.

This rearrangement joins TRBV29-1 to TRBJ2-5; TCRdb gives TRBD2 as the D gene, but with no DNA this cannot be confirmed. The CDR3 has 15 residues. The germline V gene encodes CDR1 SQVTM and CDR2 ANQGSEA. The CDR3 loop is CSVGGGTSGRETQYF.

V is TRBV6-1 and J is TRBJ1-2; the TCRdb call, TRBD1, lacks DNA for checking. The CDR3 runs to 12 residues. Germline lookup yields CDR1 MNHNS and CDR2 SASEGT. This CDR3 is CASSSGKYGYTF.